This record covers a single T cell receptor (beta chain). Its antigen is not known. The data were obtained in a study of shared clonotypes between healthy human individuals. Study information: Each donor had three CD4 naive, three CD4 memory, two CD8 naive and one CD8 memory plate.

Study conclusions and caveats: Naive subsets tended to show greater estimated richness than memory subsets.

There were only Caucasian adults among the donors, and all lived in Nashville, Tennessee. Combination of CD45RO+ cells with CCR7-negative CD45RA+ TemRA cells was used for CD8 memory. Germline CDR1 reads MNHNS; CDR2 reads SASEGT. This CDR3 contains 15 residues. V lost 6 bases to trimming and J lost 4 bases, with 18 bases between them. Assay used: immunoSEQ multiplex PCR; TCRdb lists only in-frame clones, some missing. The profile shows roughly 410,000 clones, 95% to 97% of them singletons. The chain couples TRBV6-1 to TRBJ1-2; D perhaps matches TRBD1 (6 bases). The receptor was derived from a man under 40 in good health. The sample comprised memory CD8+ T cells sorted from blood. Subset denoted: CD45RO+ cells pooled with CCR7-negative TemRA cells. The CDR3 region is CASSAGSQGIYGYTF. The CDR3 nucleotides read TGTGCCAGCAGCGCCGGGAGTCAGGGGATCTATGGCTACACCTTC.